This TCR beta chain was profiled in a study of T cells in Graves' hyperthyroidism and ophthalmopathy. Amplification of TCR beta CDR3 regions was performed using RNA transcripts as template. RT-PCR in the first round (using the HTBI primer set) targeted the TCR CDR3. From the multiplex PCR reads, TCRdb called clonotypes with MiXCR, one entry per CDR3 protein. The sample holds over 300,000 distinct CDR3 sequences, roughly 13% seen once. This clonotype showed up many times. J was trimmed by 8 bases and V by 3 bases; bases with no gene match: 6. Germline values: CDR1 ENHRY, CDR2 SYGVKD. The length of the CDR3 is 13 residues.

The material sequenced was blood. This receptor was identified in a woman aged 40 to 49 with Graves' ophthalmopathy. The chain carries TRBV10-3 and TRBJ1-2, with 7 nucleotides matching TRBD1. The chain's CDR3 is CAISEDRAFGYTF. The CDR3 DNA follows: TGTGCCATCAGTGAAGACAGGGCCTTCGGCTACACCTTC.